This T cell receptor (beta chain) was captured in a study of shared clonotypes between healthy human individuals. With respect to this clone: Its antigen is not known.

Study-level findings and limits: Expectations were that clonotype sharing among donors would be affected by sequencing depth.

The naive CD8 population came from CD45RO-negative cells selected for CCR7, without terminally differentiated effector memory CD45RA+ cells. There were no recent acute infections or vaccinations among the donors, who were healthy HIV-negative adults. The table came from immunoSEQ multiplex PCR; TCRdb's copy has only in-frame clones and leaves some out. The sample records about 800,000 clones, 95% to 97% being singletons. CDR3 length equals 14 residues. Germline trimming cut 5 bases from V and 2 bases from J; bases unmatched to any gene: 5. The V gene's germline CDR1 is MNHEY and CDR2 SMNVEV (reference sequence).

This clonotype originated in a man under 40 in good health. Sample: naive CD8+ T cells sorted from blood. V and J are TRBV27 and TRBJ2-7; 8 bases map to TRBD1. The CDR3 loop reads CASSVGQGTYEQYF. DNA for the CDR3: TGTGCCAGCAGTGTTGGACAGGGCACCTACGAGCAGTACTTC.